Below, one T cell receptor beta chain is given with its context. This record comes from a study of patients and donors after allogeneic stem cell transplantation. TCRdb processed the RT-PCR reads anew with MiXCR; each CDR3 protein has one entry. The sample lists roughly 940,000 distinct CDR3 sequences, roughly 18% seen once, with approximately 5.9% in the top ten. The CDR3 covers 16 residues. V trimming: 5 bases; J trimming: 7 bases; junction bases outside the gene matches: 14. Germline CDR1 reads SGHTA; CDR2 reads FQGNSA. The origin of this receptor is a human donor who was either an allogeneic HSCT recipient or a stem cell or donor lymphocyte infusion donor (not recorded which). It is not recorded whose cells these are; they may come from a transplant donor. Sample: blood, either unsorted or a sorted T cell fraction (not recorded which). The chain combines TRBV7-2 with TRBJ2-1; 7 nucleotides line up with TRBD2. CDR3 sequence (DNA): TGTGCCAGCAGCCCAGACGGCGGGAGAACCACAAATGAGCAGTTCTTC. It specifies CASSPDGGRTTNEQFF.